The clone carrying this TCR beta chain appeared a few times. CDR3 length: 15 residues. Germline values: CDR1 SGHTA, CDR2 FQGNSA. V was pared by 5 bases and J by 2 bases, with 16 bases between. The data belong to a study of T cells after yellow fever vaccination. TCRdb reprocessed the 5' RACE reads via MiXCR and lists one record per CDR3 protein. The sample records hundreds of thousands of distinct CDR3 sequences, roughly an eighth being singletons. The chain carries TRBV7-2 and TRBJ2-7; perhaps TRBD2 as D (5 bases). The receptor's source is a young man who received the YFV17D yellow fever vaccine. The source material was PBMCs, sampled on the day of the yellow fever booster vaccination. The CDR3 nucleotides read TGTGCCAGCAGCAAATACACCGGGATTCCCTACGAGCAGTACTTC. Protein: CASSKYTGIPYEQYF.